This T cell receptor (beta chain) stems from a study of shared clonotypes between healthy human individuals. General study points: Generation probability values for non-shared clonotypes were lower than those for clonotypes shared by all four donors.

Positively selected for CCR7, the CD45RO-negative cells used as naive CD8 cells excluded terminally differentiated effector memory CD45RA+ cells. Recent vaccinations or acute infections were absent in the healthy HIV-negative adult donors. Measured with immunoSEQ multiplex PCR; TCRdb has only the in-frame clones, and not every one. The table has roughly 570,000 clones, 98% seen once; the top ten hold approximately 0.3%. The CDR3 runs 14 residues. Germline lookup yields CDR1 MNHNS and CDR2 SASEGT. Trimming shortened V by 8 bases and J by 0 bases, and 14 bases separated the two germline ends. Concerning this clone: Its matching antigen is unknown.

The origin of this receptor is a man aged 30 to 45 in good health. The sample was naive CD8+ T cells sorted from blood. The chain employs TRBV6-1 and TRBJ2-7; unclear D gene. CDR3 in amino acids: CASFPGWGSYEQYF. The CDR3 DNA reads TGTGCCAGCTTTCCTGGGTGGGGCTCCTACGAGCAGTACTTC.